Only a few counts were recorded for the clone carrying this T cell receptor beta chain. Its matching antigen is unknown. At one end the junction does not follow the germline gene, possibly because of a read error. A single record per CDR3 protein comes from TCRdb applying MiXCR to the 5' RACE reads. This repertoire shows about 32,000 distinct CDR3 sequences, approximately 25% found once; its top ten account for around 4.5%. The CDR3 has 17 amino acids. The germline V gene encodes CDR1 MNHEY and CDR2 SVGAGI. General study points: Tumor Tregs overlapped most with tumor, then blood, naive CD4+ cells.

Sequencing was performed on memory CD4+ T cells sorted from blood. The subset denotes: memory CD4+ T cells, CD4+CD45RO+CD25-. The clonotype originates from a female donor with breast cancer. The genes are TRBV6-5 and TRBJ1-4; no reliable D call. DNA of the CDR3: TGTGCCAGCAGCCTCGGACGGCCTGAATGGACTAATGAAAAACTGTTCTTT. It specifies CASSLGRPEWTNEKLFF.